This TCR beta chain originates from a study of neoadjuvant nivolumab and ipilimumab in lung cancer. About the study: Patients got nivolumab 3 mg/kg on days 1, 15 and 29; combination added ipilimumab 1 mg/kg day 1. Points from the study as a whole: Resected tumors had greater TCR richness and clonality than uninvolved lung. Higher pretherapy blood TCR richness went with higher resected-tumor richness. Only a single major-pathologic-response sample was available for clonality analysis.

A note on this clone: Its target is unknown.

This CDR3 is 14 amino acids long. V was cut by 6 bases and J by 0 bases, with 9 bases left in between. The germline gives CDR1 MNHEY, CDR2 SVGAGI. Clones were read by immunoSEQ multiplex PCR, and TCRdb kept only the in-frame ones, dropping some. Of under 3,500 clones in the sample, roughly 88% were seen once. The specimen comprised tumor tissue, sampled after neoadjuvant nivolumab, alone or with ipilimumab, at or shortly before surgery. The sequence was collected from an adult with non-small cell lung cancer. The J gene is TRBJ1-5, the V gene TRBV6-5; D is ambiguous. As DNA, the CDR3 is TGTGCCAGCAGCGAGGCGGATAGCAATCAGCCCCAGCATTTT. Its translation: CASSEADSNQPQHF.